This record concerns one T cell receptor (beta chain) sequence. Its antigen is as yet unknown. cDNA synthesis used the whole RNA isolate, giving expressed TCRB sequences. The average read count of naive, central memory and regulatory T cell samples was approximately 3.5 million. The repertoire was sequenced with immunoSEQ multiplex PCR; TCRdb's copy has only in-frame clones and lacks some. The table includes 130,000 to 150,000 clones, roughly a tenth detected once. The sample is drawn from a study of beta chain features in type 1 diabetes. The CDR3 is made up of 12 amino acids. The germline CDR1 and CDR2 sequences are SGHTS and YDEGEE. Trimming removed 2 bases at V and 7 bases at J, with 7 bases between. Study outcomes and limitations: Across all four CD4+ subsets, people with type 1 diabetes showed modestly shorter TCRB CDR3s. Possible PCR preference for shorter templates applied equally to patients and controls.

The sample taken for sequencing was central memory CD4+ T cells from blood. This sequence was found in a man between 18 and 29 years old in good health. The gene calls are TRBV5-8 and TRBJ1-5; D remains unclear. DNA of the CDR3: TGTGCCAGCAGCTTACAGATACAGCCCCAGCATTTT. Protein sequence: CASSLQIQPQHF.